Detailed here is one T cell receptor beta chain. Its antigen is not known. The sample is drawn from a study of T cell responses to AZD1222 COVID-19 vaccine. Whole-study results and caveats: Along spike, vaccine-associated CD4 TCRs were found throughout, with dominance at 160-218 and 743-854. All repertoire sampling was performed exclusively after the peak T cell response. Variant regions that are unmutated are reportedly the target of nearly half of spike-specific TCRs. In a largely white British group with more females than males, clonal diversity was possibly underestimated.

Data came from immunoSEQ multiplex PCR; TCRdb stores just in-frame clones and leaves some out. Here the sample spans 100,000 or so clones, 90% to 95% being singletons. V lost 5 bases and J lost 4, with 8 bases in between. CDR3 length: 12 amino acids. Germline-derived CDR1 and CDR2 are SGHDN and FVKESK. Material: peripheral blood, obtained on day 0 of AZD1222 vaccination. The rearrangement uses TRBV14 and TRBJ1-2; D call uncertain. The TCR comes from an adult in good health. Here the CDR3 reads CASSSDPYGYTF. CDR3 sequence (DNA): TGTGCCAGCAGCTCGGACCCCTATGGCTACACCTTC.